Listed below are T cell receptor beta chains from one sample, sequenced in a study of blood T cell repertoires in COVID-19. Sequencing was performed with immunoSEQ multiplex PCR; in TCRdb, only in-frame clones are kept and a portion is missing. The data hold about 210,000 clones, with 80% observed a single time. Input material: peripheral blood. The receptors here all came from a woman between 65 and 79 years old with acute or convalescent COVID-19. CDR3s include the opening cysteine and the closing phenylalanine or tryptophan. Each record gives: D gene, V gene, J gene, clone size, CDR3 protein, CDR3 DNA. A D gene is named only where the DNA matches it firmly. Size is omitted from some rows. Given values are once, few, many or a class for expanded clones.

D: NA; V: TRBV11-2; J: TRBJ2-1; size: NA; CDR3: CASSLGRLGLRFF; DNA: TGTGCCAGCAGCTTGGGCAGGCTGGGACTGCGGTTCTTC
D: TRBD1; V: TRBV24-1; J: TRBJ2-7; size: NA; CDR3: CATSDSRDRIYEQYF; DNA: TGTGCCACCAGTGACAGCCGGGACAGGATCTACGAGCAGTACTTC
D: TRBD1; V: TRBV5-4; J: TRBJ1-2; size: NA; CDR3: CASSLGTGEFGYTF; DNA: TGTGCCAGCAGCCTGGGGACAGGGGAATTTGGCTACACCTTC
D: NA; V: TRBV12-3/TRBV12-4; J: TRBJ2-5; size: few; CDR3: CASSRLVRETQYF; DNA: TGTGCCAGCAGTCGGCTAGTTCGCGAGACCCAGTACTTC
D: TRBD1; V: TRBV11-2; J: TRBJ2-7; size: NA; CDR3: CASSLKAGQGIYEQYF; DNA: TGTGCCAGCAGCTTGAAGGCGGGACAGGGTATCTACGAGCAGTACTTC
D: TRBD2; V: TRBV4-1; J: TRBJ2-5; size: NA; CDR3: CASSQEMTGGQETQYF; DNA: TGCGCCAGCAGCCAAGAGATGACGGGGGGGCAAGAGACCCAGTACTTC
D: NA; V: TRBV6-6; J: TRBJ2-3; size: NA; CDR3: CASSFPGTDTQYF; DNA: TGTGCCAGCAGTTTTCCGGGGACAGATACGCAGTATTTT
D: NA; V: TRBV2; J: TRBJ1-6; size: once; CDR3: CASIYPGGGNSPLHF; DNA: TGTGCCAGCATCTACCCCGGGGGAGGGAATTCACCCCTCCACTTT
D: NA; V: TRBV6-5; J: TRBJ2-6; size: NA; CDR3: CASNIRSGANVLTF; DNA: TGTGCCAGCAACATCCGCTCTGGGGCCAACGTCCTGACTTTC
D: NA; V: TRBV10-2; J: TRBJ1-1; size: NA; CDR3: CASSMQGGSMGTEAFF; DNA: TGCGCCAGCAGTATGCAGGGTGGGTCTATGGGCACTGAAGCTTTCTTT
D: NA; V: TRBV10-1; J: TRBJ2-6; size: NA; CDR3: CASSGTITGANVLTF; DNA: TGCGCCAGCAGTGGGACAATTACTGGGGCCAACGTCCTGACTTTC
D: NA; V: TRBV7-2; J: TRBJ2-3; size: NA; CDR3: CASSFSRPPDTQYF; DNA: TGTGCCAGCAGCTTTAGCAGACCTCCAGATACGCAGTATTTT
D: NA; V: TRBV18; J: TRBJ2-1; size: NA; CDR3: CASSPGQYNEQFF; DNA: TGTGCCAGCTCACCAGGACAATACAATGAGCAGTTCTTC
D: TRBD1; V: TRBV15; J: TRBJ2-1; size: NA; CDR3: CATNRDRESNEQFF; DNA: TGTGCCACGAACCGGGACAGGGAATCCAATGAGCAGTTCTTC
D: TRBD2; V: TRBV2; J: TRBJ2-7; size: NA; CDR3: CASRVGTSLDEQYF; DNA: TGTGCCAGCCGTGTTGGGACTAGCCTCGACGAGCAGTACTTC
D: TRBD1; V: TRBV18; J: TRBJ1-6; size: NA; CDR3: CASSRQGAENSPLHF; DNA: TGTGCCAGCTCACGCCAGGGGGCGGAAAATTCACCCCTCCACTTT
D: NA; V: TRBV5-1; J: TRBJ1-1; size: NA; CDR3: CASSIQSMNTEAFF; DNA: TGCGCCAGCAGCATACAGAGCATGAACACTGAAGCTTTCTTT
D: NA; V: TRBV11-2; J: TRBJ2-3; size: NA; CDR3: CASSSGLQGGTDTQYF; DNA: TGTGCCAGCAGCTCGGGACTCCAGGGGGGCACAGATACGCAGTATTTT
D: TRBD2; V: TRBV7-9; J: TRBJ2-7; size: NA; CDR3: CASSYGNGGSEQYF; DNA: TGTGCCAGCAGTTATGGGAACGGGGGGAGCGAGCAGTACTTC
D: NA; V: TRBV10-3; J: TRBJ1-4; size: NA; CDR3: CAISPVGGNEKLFF; DNA: TGTGCCATCAGTCCGGTCGGGGGGAATGAAAAACTGTTTTTT
D: TRBD2; V: TRBV7-2; J: TRBJ2-1; size: once; CDR3: CASSLAVSGGADNEQFF; DNA: TGTGCCAGCAGCTTAGCAGTTAGCGGGGGGGCCGACAATGAGCAGTTCTTC
D: TRBD2; V: TRBV19; J: TRBJ2-7; size: NA; CDR3: CASSIGGRTSGIEQYF; DNA: TGTGCCAGTAGTATTGGGGGTCGGACTAGCGGAATCGAGCAGTACTTC
D: NA; V: TRBV7-8; J: TRBJ2-3; size: NA; CDR3: CASSSGSGSLGTDTQYF; DNA: TGTGCCAGCAGCTCCGGGTCAGGGTCCCTTGGCACAGATACGCAGTATTTT
D: TRBD2; V: TRBV6-5; J: TRBJ2-1; size: NA; CDR3: CASSYNRGGTNEQFF; DNA: TGTGCCAGCAGTTATAACCGGGGGGGCACCAATGAGCAGTTCTTC
D: TRBD2; V: TRBV19; J: TRBJ2-3; size: NA; CDR3: CASSIVGTSGSTDTQYF; DNA: TGTGCCAGTAGTATAGTTGGGACTAGCGGGAGCACAGATACGCAGTATTTT
D: TRBD2; V: TRBV3-1/TRBV3-2; J: TRBJ2-3; size: NA; CDR3: CASSQDRGLAGGLTDTQYF; DNA: TGTGCCAGCAGCCAAGATCGGGGACTAGCGGGGGGGCTCACAGATACGCAGTATTTT
D: NA; V: TRBV2; J: TRBJ1-1; size: NA; CDR3: CASSDRTGRTEAFF; DNA: TGTGCCAGCAGTGATCGGACTGGTCGCACTGAAGCTTTCTTT
D: TRBD2; V: TRBV14; J: TRBJ2-3; size: once; CDR3: CASSQVAGAYTDTQYF; DNA: TGTGCCAGCAGCCAAGTAGCGGGGGCCTACACAGATACGCAGTATTTT
D: TRBD2; V: TRBV30; J: TRBJ2-4; size: NA; CDR3: CAWSRAGARGKNIQYF; DNA: TGTGCCTGGAGTAGAGCGGGGGCGAGAGGTAAAAACATTCAGTACTTC
D: NA; V: TRBV12-3/TRBV12-4; J: TRBJ2-2; size: NA; CDR3: CASSRQRTGELFF; DNA: TGTGCCAGCAGTCGACAGCGTACCGGGGAGCTGTTTTTT
D: NA; V: TRBV6-5; J: TRBJ2-3; size: NA; CDR3: CASSFGGGTDTQYF; DNA: TGTGCCAGCAGCTTCGGCGGGGGCACAGATACGCAGTATTTT
D: TRBD1; V: TRBV24-1; J: TRBJ1-2; size: many; CDR3: CATSDPGTDRDGYTF; DNA: TGTGCCACCAGTGACCCTGGGACGGACAGGGATGGCTACACCTTC
D: NA; V: TRBV29-1; J: TRBJ2-3; size: NA; CDR3: CSVYRGAGLTDTQYF; DNA: TGCAGCGTTTACCGGGGGGCTGGTCTTACAGATACGCAGTATTTT
D: NA; V: TRBV7-3; J: TRBJ2-5; size: NA; CDR3: CASSPGRGRQETQYF; DNA: TGTGCCAGCAGCCCGGGCCGCGGGCGCCAAGAGACCCAGTACTTC
D: TRBD2; V: TRBV5-1; J: TRBJ2-3; size: NA; CDR3: CASSGRLAGVKKRTDTQYF; DNA: TGCGCCAGCAGCGGAAGACTAGCGGGGGTGAAAAAGCGCACAGATACGCAGTATTTT
D: NA; V: TRBV7-6; J: TRBJ2-1; size: NA; CDR3: CASSSRTSSPSSYNEQFF; DNA: TGTGCCAGCAGCTCCCGAACCTCAAGCCCGTCCTCCTACAATGAGCAGTTCTTC
D: TRBD1; V: TRBV6-1; J: TRBJ1-6; size: NA; CDR3: CASSGPDRARNSPLHF; DNA: TGTGCCAGCAGTGGCCCGGACAGGGCACGAAATTCACCCCTCCACTTT
D: TRBD2; V: TRBV6-5; J: TRBJ2-1; size: NA; CDR3: CASSTGGLAKNEQFF; DNA: TGTGCCAGCAGTACGGGGGGACTAGCAAAGAATGAGCAGTTCTTC
D: NA; V: TRBV30; J: TRBJ1-2; size: few; CDR3: CAWSVLGHLAQSYGYTF; DNA: TGTGCCTGGAGTGTCTTGGGACACCTCGCCCAAAGCTATGGCTACACCTTC
D: TRBD2; V: TRBV5-1; J: TRBJ2-3; size: NA; CDR3: CASRRGGGLPSTDTQYF; DNA: TGCGCCAGCAGGCGGGGGGGCGGGCTACCGAGCACAGATACGCAGTATTTT
D: TRBD1; V: TRBV5-8; J: TRBJ2-2; size: NA; CDR3: CASSLEDRGREELFF; DNA: TGTGCCAGCAGCTTGGAGGACAGGGGGCGGGAGGAGCTGTTTTTT
D: TRBD2; V: TRBV7-2; J: TRBJ2-5; size: NA; CDR3: CASSLGSGGGETQYF; DNA: TGTGCCAGCAGCTTAGGGAGCGGGGGCGGGGAGACCCAGTACTTC
D: TRBD2; V: TRBV29-1; J: TRBJ2-7; size: NA; CDR3: CSGWTSTSYEQYF; DNA: TGCAGCGGGTGGACTAGCACCTCCTACGAGCAGTACTTC
D: TRBD2; V: TRBV7-2; J: TRBJ2-1; size: NA; CDR3: CASSLDAGGLQEQFF; DNA: TGTGCCAGCAGCTTAGATGCGGGGGGGCTTCAGGAGCAGTTCTTC
D: NA; V: TRBV9; J: TRBJ1-5; size: NA; CDR3: CASSVAKPYQPQHF; DNA: TGTGCCAGCAGCGTAGCTAAACCCTATCAGCCCCAGCATTTT
D: NA; V: TRBV19; J: TRBJ1-5; size: NA; CDR3: CASSITGYLNSGQPQHF; DNA: TGTGCCAGTAGTATTACGGGATACCTTAACAGCGGTCAGCCCCAGCATTTT
D: NA; V: TRBV27; J: TRBJ2-1; size: NA; CDR3: CASSLQGSYNEQFF; DNA: TGTGCCAGCAGCCTACAGGGCTCCTACAATGAGCAGTTCTTC
D: NA; V: TRBV7-9; J: TRBJ1-2; size: NA; CDR3: CASSLDSYGYTF; DNA: TGTGCCAGCAGCTTAGACAGCTATGGCTACACCTTC
D: TRBD1; V: TRBV19; J: TRBJ1-5; size: NA; CDR3: CASNLDRGSNQPQHF; DNA: TGTGCCAGTAACTTGGACAGGGGGAGCAATCAGCCCCAGCATTTT
D: NA; V: TRBV24-1; J: TRBJ1-2; size: few; CDR3: CATSDSQGIGYTF; DNA: TGTGCCACCAGTGACAGCCAGGGTATTGGCTACACCTTC
D: NA; V: TRBV10-1; J: TRBJ1-6; size: NA; CDR3: CASSPASPYNSPLHF; DNA: TGCGCCAGCAGCCCTGCGAGTCCCTATAATTCACCCCTCCACTTT
D: NA; V: TRBV6-5; J: TRBJ2-5; size: NA; CDR3: CASRNYGGSETQYF; DNA: TGTGCCAGCAGAAACTACGGGGGTTCCGAGACCCAGTACTTC
D: TRBD1; V: TRBV7-8; J: TRBJ1-1; size: NA; CDR3: CASSLRQGGTEAFF; DNA: TGTGCCAGCAGCCTCAGACAGGGAGGCACTGAAGCTTTCTTT
D: NA; V: TRBV27; J: TRBJ1-1; size: NA; CDR3: CASSFADRLNTEAFF; DNA: TGTGCCAGCAGTTTTGCCGACAGACTGAACACTGAAGCTTTCTTT
D: TRBD1; V: TRBV5-1; J: TRBJ1-1; size: NA; CDR3: CASTWTGESTEAFF; DNA: TGCGCCAGCACTTGGACAGGGGAGAGCACTGAAGCTTTCTTT
D: NA; V: TRBV6-5; J: TRBJ2-3; size: NA; CDR3: CASSYLSVADTQYF; DNA: TGTGCCAGCAGTTATCTGTCGGTCGCGGATACGCAGTATTTT
D: NA; V: TRBV7-2; J: TRBJ1-5; size: NA; CDR3: CASSHGDTFNQPQHF; DNA: TGTGCCAGCAGCCACGGGGACACTTTCAATCAGCCCCAGCATTTT
D: NA; V: TRBV5-1; J: TRBJ2-7; size: NA; CDR3: CASSLGSEEKEQYF; DNA: TGCGCCAGCAGCTTGGGTAGTGAGGAAAAAGAGCAGTACTTC
D: NA; V: TRBV5-1; J: TRBJ1-4; size: once; CDR3: CASSQQGPGQKLFF; DNA: TGCGCCAGCAGCCAACAGGGTCCAGGTCAAAAACTGTTTTTT
D: NA; V: TRBV15; J: TRBJ2-6; size: NA; CDR3: CATHLSGANVLTF; DNA: TGTGCCACCCATCTATCTGGGGCCAACGTCCTGACTTTC